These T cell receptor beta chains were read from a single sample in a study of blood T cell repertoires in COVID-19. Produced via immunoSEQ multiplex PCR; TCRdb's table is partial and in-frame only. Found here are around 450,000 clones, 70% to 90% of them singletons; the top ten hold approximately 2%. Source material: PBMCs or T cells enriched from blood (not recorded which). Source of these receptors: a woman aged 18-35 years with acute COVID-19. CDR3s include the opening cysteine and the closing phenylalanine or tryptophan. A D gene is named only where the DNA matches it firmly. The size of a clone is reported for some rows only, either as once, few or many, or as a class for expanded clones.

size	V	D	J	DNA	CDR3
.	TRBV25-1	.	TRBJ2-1	TGTGCCAGCACCATCGGGAGATACAATGAGCAGTTCTTC	CASTIGRYNEQFF
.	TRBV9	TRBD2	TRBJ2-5	TGTGCCAGCAGCCCAGCGGGGGGAAGCCAAGAGACCCAGTACTTC	CASSPAGGSQETQYF
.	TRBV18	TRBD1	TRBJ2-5	TGTGCCAGCTCACCCCGATCCCGACAGGGACAAGAGACCCAGTACTTC	CASSPRSRQGQETQYF
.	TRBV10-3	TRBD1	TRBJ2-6	TGTGCCATCAGTCAGACAGGGAGCACTGGGGCCAACGTCCTGACTTTC	CAISQTGSTGANVLTF
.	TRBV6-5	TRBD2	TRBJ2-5	TGTGCCAGCAGTTCGACGGGACTAAAAGAAGAGACCCAGTACTTC	CASSSTGLKEETQYF
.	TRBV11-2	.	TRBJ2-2	TGTGCCAGCAGCTTAAGGAGTGCGAACACCGGGGAGCTGTTTTTT	CASSLRSANTGELFF
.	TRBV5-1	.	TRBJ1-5	TGCGCCAGCAGCTTGGAGGGGGAAAGCGCTCAGCCCCAGCATTTT	CASSLEGESAQPQHF
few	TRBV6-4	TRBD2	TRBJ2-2	TGTGCCAGCAGCAGAACTAGCGACGCCGGGGAGCTGTTTTTT	CASSRTSDAGELFF
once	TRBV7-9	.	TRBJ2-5	TGTGCCAGCAGCTTAGCGGTCGGAGAGACCCAGTACTTC	CASSLAVGETQYF
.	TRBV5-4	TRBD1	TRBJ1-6	TGTGCCAGCAGCCCGGGGACAGGGCTAAATAATTCACCCCTCCACTTT	CASSPGTGLNNSPLHF
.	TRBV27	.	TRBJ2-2	TGTGCCAGCAGTATGGTACAGGGTATCGGGGAGCTGTTTTTT	CASSMVQGIGELFF
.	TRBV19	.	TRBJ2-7	TGTGCCAGTATGAGTAGAACGAACTCCTACGAGCAGTACTTC	CASMSRTNSYEQYF
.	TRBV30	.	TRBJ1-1	TGTGCCTGGAGTGAACGGACAGTTGAAGCTTTCTTT	CAWSERTVEAFF
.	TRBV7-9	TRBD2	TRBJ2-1	TGTGCCAGCAGCGCCGGGACTAGCGGTAACAATGAGCAGTTCTTC	CASSAGTSGNNEQFF
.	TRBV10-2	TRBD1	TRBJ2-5	TGCGCCAGCAGTGAGTCGGGGACAGGGAGAGAGACCCAGTACTTC	CASSESGTGRETQYF
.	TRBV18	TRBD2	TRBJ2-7	TGTGCCAGCTCACCAGGTCTAGCGGGAAATCGTGAGCAGTACTTC	CASSPGLAGNREQYF
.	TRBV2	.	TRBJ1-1	TGTGCCAGCAACAGCTACACTGAAGCTTTCTTT	CASNSYTEAFF
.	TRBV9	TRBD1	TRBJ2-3	TGTGCCAGCAGCCGGGACAGGGGTACAGATACGCAGTATTTT	CASSRDRGTDTQYF
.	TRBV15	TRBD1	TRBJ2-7	TGTGCCACCAGCAGAGATCACACAGGGGGAGAGCAGTACTTC	CATSRDHTGGEQYF
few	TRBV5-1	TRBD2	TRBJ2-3	TGCGCCAGCAGCTTGGCGACTAGCGGGGTGGCAGATACGCAGTATTTT	CASSLATSGVADTQYF
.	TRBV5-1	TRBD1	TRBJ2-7	TGCGCCAGCAGTTTTAATCCGGGACAGGGTAACGAGCAGTACTTC	CASSFNPGQGNEQYF
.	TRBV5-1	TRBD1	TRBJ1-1	TGCGCCAGCAGCTTGAAGACAGGGATCCTGAACACTGAAGCTTTCTTT	CASSLKTGILNTEAFF
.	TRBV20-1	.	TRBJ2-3	TGCAGTGCTAGTGCCCACCCGGGGAACACAGATACGCAGTATTTT	CSASAHPGNTDTQYF
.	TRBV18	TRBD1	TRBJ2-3	TGTGCCAGCTCAATACAGGGGTCGGATACGCAGTATTTT	CASSIQGSDTQYF
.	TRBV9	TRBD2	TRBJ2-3	TGTGCCAGCAGCTTTAGCGGGGGGTACACAGATACGCAGTATTTT	CASSFSGGYTDTQYF
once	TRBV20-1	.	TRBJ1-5	TGCAGTGCTAGAGACATTACTGCCCAGCATTTT	CSARDITAQHF
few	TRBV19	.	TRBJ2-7	TGTGCCAGTAGTTCCCACAGCGGAGTGGCCTACGAGCAGTACTTC	CASSSHSGVAYEQYF
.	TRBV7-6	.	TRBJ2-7	TGTGCCAGCAGCTTAGGGAGTGGGGGGAAGGGATCCTACGAGCAGTACTTC	CASSLGSGGKGSYEQYF
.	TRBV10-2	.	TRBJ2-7	TGCGCCAGCAGTAAGGACAGCTACGAGCAGTACTTC	CASSKDSYEQYF
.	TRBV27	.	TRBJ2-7	TGTGCCAGCAGTTCTGGGAGAGGTGAGCAGTACTTC	CASSSGRGEQYF
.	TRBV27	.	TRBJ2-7	TGTGCCAGCAGTTTAGCCGGGAACGTTCGCTACGAGCAGTACTTC	CASSLAGNVRYEQYF
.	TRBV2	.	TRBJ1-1	TGTGCCAGCAGTGAAGAAGGGGGCACTGAAGCTTTCTTT	CASSEEGGTEAFF
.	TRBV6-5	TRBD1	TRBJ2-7	TGTGCCACCCGCCAGGGGGAAGGTCGGTCCTACGAGCAGTACTTC	CATRQGEGRSYEQYF
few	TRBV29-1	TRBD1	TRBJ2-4	TGCAGCGTCCAGAAGAGTGGGACAGGTGGAAACATTCAGTACTTC	CSVQKSGTGGNIQYF
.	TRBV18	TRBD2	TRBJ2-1	TGTGCCAGCTCACCGTCTAGCGGGGCTGGGAGTGAGCAGTTCTTC	CASSPSSGAGSEQFF
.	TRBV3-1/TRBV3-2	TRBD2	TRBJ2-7	TGTGCCAGCAGCCTAGCTAGCGGGGATCCCTACGAGCAGTACTTC	CASSLASGDPYEQYF
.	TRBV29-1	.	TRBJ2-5	TGCAGCGTTGAAGAGGGTAGGGGGAGCCAAGAGACCCAGTACTTC	CSVEEGRGSQETQYF
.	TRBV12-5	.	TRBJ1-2	TGTGCTAGTGGTTTGGGGGGACTTCGGGGAAGATATGGCTACACCTTC	CASGLGGLRGRYGYTF
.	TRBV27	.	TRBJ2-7	TGTGCCAGCAGGAGGTTAGGGGCGTACGAGCAGTACTTC	CASRRLGAYEQYF
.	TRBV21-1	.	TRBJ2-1	TGTGCCAGCCAGAAAACTAGCGGGAGTAATGAGCAGTTCTTC	CASQKTSGSNEQFF
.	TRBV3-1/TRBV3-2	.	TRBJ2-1	TGTGCCAGCAGCCAAGATAACCAGGGTTACAATGAGCAGTTCTTC	CASSQDNQGYNEQFF
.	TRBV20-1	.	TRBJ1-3	TGCAGTGCTAGTCCCCCAGACTCTGGAAACACCATATATTTT	CSASPPDSGNTIYF
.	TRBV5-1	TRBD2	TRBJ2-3	TGCGCCAGCAGCCAAAAGACTAGCGAGGGAGATACGCAGTATTTT	CASSQKTSEGDTQYF
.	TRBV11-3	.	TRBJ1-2	TGTGCCAGCAGCTTACCTTCCTTACTGTTTGAGGTTGGCTACACCTTC	CASSLPSLLFEVGYTF
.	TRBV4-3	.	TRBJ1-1	TGCGCCAGCAGCCTCAATACAGGGTTATCTGAAGCTTTCTTT	CASSLNTGLSEAFF
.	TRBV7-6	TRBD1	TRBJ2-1	TGTGCCAGCAGCAAAACAGGGGGAGGTCCCATTGAGCAGTTCTTC	CASSKTGGGPIEQFF
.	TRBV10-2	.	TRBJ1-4	TGCGCCAGCAGGAGCATGAGGACAACAACTAATGAAAAACTGTTTTTT	CASRSMRTTTNEKLFF
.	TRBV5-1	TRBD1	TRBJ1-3	TGCGCCAGCAGCCCCGGACAGGGGGGAAACACCATATATTTT	CASSPGQGGNTIYF
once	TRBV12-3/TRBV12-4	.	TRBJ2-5	TGTGCCAGCAGCTGGGCCACAGAGACCCAGTACTTC	CASSWATETQYF
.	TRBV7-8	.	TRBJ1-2	TGTGCCTCAAGGATCGGCAGGGAGGGTGGCTACACCTTC	CASRIGREGGYTF